This TCR beta chain stems from a study of shared clonotypes between healthy human individuals. Using immunoSEQ multiplex PCR, the repertoire was profiled, and TCRdb retains in-frame clones only, with some absent. The sample comprises about 590,000 clones, nearly 97% of which are singletons, and 0.11% rests with the top ten. Germline V gene data show CDR1 as LNHNV and CDR2 as YYDKDF (reference sequence). The CDR3 extends over 15 amino acids. V lost 1 base and J 4 bases, leaving 11 bases between the germline ends. CD8 cells regarded as naive lacked CD45RO, were positively chosen for CCR7, and omitted terminally differentiated effector memory CD45RA+ cells.

V gene TRBV15 combines with J gene TRBJ1-5; D is perhaps TRBD1 (6 bases). This TCR derives from a woman aged 30 to 39 in good health. The source material was naive CD8+ T cells sorted from blood. CDR3 in amino acids: CATSRAKTGNQPQHF. CDR3 in DNA: TGTGCCACCAGCAGAGCTAAAACAGGGAATCAGCCCCAGCATTTT.